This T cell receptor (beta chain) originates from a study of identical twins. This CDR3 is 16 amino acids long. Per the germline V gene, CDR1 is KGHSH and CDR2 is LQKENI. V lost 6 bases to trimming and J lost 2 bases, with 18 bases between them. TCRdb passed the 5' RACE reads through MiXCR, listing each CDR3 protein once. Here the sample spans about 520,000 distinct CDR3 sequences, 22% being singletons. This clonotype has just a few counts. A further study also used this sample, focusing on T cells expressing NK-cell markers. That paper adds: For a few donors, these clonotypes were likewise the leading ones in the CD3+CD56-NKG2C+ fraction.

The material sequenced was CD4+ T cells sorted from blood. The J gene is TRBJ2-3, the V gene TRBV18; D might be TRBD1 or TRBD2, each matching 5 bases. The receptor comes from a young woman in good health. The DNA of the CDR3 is TGTGCCAGCTCGGTCCACGGGGCTAACCCCACAGATACGCAGTATTTT. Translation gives CASSVHGANPTDTQYF.